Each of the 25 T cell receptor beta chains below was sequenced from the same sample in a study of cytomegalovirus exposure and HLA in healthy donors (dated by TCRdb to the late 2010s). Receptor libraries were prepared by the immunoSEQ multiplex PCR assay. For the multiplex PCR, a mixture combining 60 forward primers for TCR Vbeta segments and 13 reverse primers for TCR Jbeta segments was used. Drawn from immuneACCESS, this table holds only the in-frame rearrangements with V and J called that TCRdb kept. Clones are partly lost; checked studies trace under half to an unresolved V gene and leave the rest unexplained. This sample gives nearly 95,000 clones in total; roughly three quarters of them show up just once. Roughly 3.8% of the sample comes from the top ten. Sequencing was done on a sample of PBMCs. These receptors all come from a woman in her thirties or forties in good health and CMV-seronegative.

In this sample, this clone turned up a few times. The CDR3 coding sequence is TGCGCCAGCAGCCTAAGACAGGGTGATACGCAGTATTTT. The encoded protein is CASSLRQGDTQYF. J is TRBJ2-3 and V is TRBV5-1, with 7 bases identical to TRBD1. CDR3 length: 13 amino acids. J was trimmed by 6 bases and V by 4 bases; bases with no gene match: 5. CDR1 and CDR2 (germline): SGHRS, YFSETQ.

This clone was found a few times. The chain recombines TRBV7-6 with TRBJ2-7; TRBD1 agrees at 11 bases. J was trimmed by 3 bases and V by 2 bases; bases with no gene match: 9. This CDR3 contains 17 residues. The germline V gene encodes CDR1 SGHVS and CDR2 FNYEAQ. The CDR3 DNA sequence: TGTGCCAGCAGCTTACCCCCCGCCGGGACAGGGGGCTACGAGCAGTACTTC. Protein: CASSLPPAGTGGYEQYF.

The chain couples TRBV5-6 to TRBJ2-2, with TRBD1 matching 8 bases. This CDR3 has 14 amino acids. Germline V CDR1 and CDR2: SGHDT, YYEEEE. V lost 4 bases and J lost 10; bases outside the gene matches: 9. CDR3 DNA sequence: TGTGCCAGCAGCAAGCCAGGGGGCGGTCTGGAGCTGTTTTTT. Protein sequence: CASSKPGGGLELFF.

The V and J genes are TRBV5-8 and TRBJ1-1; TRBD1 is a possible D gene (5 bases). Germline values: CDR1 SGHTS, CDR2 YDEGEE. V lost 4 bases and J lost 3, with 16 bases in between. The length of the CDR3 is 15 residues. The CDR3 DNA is TGTGCCAGCAGCCCGGGGGGGGTGACGGACACTGAAGCTTTCTTT. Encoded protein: CASSPGGVTDTEAFF. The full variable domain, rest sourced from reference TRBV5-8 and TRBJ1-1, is EAGVTQSPTHLIKTRGQQATLRCSPISGHTSVYWYQQALGLGLQFLLWYDEGEERNRGNFPPRFSGRQFPNYSSELNVNALELEDSALYLCASSPGGVTDTEAFFGQGTRLTVV.

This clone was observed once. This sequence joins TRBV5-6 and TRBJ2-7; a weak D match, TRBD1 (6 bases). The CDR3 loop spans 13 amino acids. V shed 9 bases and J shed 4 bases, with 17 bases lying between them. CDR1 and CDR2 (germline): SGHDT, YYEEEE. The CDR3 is CATNRAGVYEQYF. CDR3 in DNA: TGTGCCACCAACCGGGCAGGGGTTTACGAGCAGTACTTC.

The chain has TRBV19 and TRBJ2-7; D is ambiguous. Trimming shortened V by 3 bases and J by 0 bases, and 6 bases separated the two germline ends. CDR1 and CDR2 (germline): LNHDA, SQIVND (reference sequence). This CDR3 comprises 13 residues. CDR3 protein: CASSIGPSYEQYF. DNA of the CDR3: TGTGCCAGTAGTATTGGGCCCTCCTACGAGCAGTACTTC.

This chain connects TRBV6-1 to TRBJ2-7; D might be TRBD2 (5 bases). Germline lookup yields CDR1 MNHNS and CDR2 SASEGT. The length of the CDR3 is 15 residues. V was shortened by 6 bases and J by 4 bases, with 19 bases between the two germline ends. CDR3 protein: CASRNSELGSYEQYF. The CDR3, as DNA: TGTGCCAGCAGGAACAGCGAGTTAGGGAGTTACGAGCAGTACTTC.

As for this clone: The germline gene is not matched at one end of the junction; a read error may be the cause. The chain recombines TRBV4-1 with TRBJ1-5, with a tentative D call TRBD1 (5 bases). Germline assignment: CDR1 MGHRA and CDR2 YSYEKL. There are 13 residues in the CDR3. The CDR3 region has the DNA TGCGCCAGCAGCCAAGACAGGGTTCAGCCCCAGAATTTT. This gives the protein CASSQDRVQPQNF.

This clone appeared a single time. The CDR3, as DNA: TGTGCCAGCAGTTGGACAGAGGTCGAAAAACTGTTTTTT. Amino acid sequence: CASSWTEVEKLFF. The chain recombines TRBV6-1 with TRBJ1-4, with D perhaps matching TRBD1 (6 bases). CDR3 size: 13 residues. In germline, CDR1 is MNHNS, CDR2 SASEGT. The germline V and J ends were trimmed by 5 bases and 8 bases, with 12 bases remaining between them.

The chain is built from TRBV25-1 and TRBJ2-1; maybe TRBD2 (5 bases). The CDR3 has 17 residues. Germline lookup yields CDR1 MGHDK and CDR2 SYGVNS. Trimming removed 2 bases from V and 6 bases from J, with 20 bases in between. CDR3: CASSETRGAGDSNEQFF. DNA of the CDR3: TGTGCCAGCAGTGAAACTCGGGGTGCCGGCGATTCCAATGAGCAGTTCTTC.

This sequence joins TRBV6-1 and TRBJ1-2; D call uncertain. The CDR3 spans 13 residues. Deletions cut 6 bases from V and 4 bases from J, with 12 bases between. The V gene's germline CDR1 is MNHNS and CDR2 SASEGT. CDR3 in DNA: TGTGCCAGCAGCCGACCGGGGAGCTATGGCTACACCTTC. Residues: CASSRPGSYGYTF.

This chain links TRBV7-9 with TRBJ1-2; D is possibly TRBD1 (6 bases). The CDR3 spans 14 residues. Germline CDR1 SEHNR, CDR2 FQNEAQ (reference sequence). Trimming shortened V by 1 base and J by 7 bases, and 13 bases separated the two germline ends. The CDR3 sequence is CASSLERGAFGYTF. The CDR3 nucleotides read TGTGCCAGCAGCTTAGAACGGGGGGCGTTTGGCTACACCTTC. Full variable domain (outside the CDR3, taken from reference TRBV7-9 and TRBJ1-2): DTGVSQNPRHKITKRGQNVTFRCDPISEHNRLYWYRQTLGQGPEFLTYFQNEAQLEKSRLLSDRFSAERPKGSFSTLEIQRTEQGDSAMYLCASSLERGAFGYTFGSGTRLTVV.

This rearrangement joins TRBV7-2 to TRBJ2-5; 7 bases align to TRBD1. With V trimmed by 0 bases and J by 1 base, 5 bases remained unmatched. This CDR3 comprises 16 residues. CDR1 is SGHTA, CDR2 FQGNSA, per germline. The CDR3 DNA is TGTGCCAGCAGCTTAGCGGGGACAGAGGGCCAAGAGACCCAGTACTTC. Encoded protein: CASSLAGTEGQETQYF.

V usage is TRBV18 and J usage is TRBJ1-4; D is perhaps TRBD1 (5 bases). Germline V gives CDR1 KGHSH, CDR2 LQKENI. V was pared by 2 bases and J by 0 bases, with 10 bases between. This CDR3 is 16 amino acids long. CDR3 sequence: CASSPVATATNEKLFF. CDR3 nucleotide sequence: TGTGCCAGCTCACCAGTCGCGACAGCAACTAATGAAAAACTGTTTTTT. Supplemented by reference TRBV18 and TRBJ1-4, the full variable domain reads NAGVMQNPRHLVRRRGQEARLRCSPMKGHSHVYWYRQLPEEGLKFMVYLQKENIIDESGMPKERFSAEFPKEGPSILRIQQVVRGDSAAYFCASSPVATATNEKLFFGSGTQLSVL.

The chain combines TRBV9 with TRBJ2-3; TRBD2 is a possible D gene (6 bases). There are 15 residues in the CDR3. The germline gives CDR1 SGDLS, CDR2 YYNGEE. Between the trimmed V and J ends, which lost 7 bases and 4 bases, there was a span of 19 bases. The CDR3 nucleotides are TGTGCCAGCGGACGGGACTCCCTTGGGGCAGATACGCAGTATTTT. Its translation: CASGRDSLGADTQYF.

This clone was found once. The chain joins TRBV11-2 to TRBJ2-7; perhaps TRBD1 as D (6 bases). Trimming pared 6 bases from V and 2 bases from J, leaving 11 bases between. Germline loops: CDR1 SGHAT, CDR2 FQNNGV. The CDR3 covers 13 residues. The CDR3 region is CASRNTGTYEQYF. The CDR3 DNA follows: TGTGCCAGCAGAAATACAGGGACCTACGAGCAGTACTTC.

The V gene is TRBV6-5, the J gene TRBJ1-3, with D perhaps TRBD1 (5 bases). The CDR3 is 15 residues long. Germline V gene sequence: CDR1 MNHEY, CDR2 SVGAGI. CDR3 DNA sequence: TGTGCAAGTTGGGCAGGGCCAGTCTCTGGAAACACCATATATTTT. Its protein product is CASWAGPVSGNTIYF.

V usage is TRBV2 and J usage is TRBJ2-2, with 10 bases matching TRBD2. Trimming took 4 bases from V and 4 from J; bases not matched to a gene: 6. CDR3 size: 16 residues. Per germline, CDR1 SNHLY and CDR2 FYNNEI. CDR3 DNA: TGTGCCAGCAGTGCGAAGCGGGGGGGCCCCACCGGGGAGCTGTTTTTT. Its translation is CASSAKRGGPTGELFF.

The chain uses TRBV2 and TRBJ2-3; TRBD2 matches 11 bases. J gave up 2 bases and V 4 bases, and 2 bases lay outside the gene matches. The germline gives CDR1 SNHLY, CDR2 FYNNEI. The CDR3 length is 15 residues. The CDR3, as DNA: TGTGCCAGCAGTGGACTAGCGGGGAACACAGATACGCAGTATTTT. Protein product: CASSGLAGNTDTQYF.

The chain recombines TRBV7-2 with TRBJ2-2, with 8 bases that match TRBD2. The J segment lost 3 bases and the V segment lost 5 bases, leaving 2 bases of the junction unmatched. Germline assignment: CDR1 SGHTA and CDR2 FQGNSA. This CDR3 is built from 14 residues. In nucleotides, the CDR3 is TGTGCCAGCAGCCGGGGGGGAGACACCGGGGAGCTGTTTTTT. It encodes CASSRGGDTGELFF.

This CDR3 reads CASSEQRQGLAYNSPLHF. The CDR3 DNA reads as TGTGCCAGCAGCGAACAACGACAGGGGTTGGCATATAATTCACCCCTCCACTTT. The chain combines TRBV7-2 with TRBJ1-6; 8 bases align to TRBD1. V shed 5 bases and J 4 bases; nucleotides not matched to a gene: 13. There are 18 residues in the CDR3. In germline, CDR1 is SGHTA, CDR2 FQGNSA.

The CDR3 protein is CASSSRAQGSRDGYTF. CDR3 coding DNA: TGTGCCAGTAGTTCGCGTGCACAGGGGTCTAGGGATGGCTACACCTTC. This rearrangement joins TRBV19 to TRBJ1-2; 7 bases fit TRBD1. This CDR3 is built from 16 residues. CDR1 LNHDA and CDR2 SQIVND come from the germline V gene (reference sequence). V lost 5 bases to trimming and J lost 6 bases; unmatched junction nucleotides: 15. The full variable domain, its missing parts supplied by reference TRBV19 and TRBJ1-2, is DGGITQSPKYLFRKEGQNVTLSCEQNLNHDAMYWYRQDPGQGLRLIYYSQIVNDFQKGDIAEGYSVSREKKESFPLTVTSAQKNPTAFYLCASSSRAQGSRDGYTFGSGTRLTVV.

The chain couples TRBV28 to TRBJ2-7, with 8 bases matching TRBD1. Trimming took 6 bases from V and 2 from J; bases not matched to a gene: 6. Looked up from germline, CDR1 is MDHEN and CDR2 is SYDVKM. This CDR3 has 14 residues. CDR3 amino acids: CASRGPGQAYEQYF. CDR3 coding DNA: TGTGCCAGCAGGGGACCGGGACAGGCCTACGAGCAGTACTTC.

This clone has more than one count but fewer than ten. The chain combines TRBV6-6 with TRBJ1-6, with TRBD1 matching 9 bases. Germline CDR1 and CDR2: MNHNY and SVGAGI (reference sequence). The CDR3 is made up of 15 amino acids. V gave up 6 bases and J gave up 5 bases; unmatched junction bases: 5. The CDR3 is CASRTTGGNNSPLHF. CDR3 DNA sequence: TGTGCCAGCAGAACTACAGGGGGCAATAATTCACCCCTCCACTTT.

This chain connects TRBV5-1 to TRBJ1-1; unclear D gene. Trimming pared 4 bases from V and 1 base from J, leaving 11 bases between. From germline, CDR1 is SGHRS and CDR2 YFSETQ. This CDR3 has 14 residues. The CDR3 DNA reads TGCGCCAGCAGCCCTGCCACAAGGAACACTGAAGCTTTCTTT. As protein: CASSPATRNTEAFF.